A single sample is the source of the 10 T cell receptor beta chains below, sequenced in a study of T cell responses to AZD1222 COVID-19 vaccine. Produced via immunoSEQ multiplex PCR; TCRdb's table is partial and in-frame only. The sample lists fewer than 110,000 clones; about 93% were seen once. Sequenced material: peripheral blood, taken 28 days after the second AZD1222 dose. These TCRs come from an adult who received the AZD1222 COVID-19 vaccine.

The chain uses TRBV7-2 and TRBJ2-3; perhaps TRBD2 as D (6 bases). Germline V CDR1 and CDR2: SGHTA, FQGNSA. The V gene lost 1 base and the J gene lost 6 bases, with 11 bases spanning the gap. The CDR3 is 14 residues long. CDR3 loop: CASSLGLAKDTQYF. DNA of the CDR3: TGTGCCAGCAGCTTAGGGCTAGCGAAGGATACGCAGTATTTT.

This chain uses TRBV5-1 with TRBJ1-2; TRBD1 is a possible D gene (6 bases). Germline V gives CDR1 SGHRS, CDR2 YFSETQ. This CDR3 contains 15 residues. Trimming left V 0 bases short and J 6 bases short, with 15 bases between. The CDR3 nucleotides read TGCGCCAGCAGCTTGGATGCGCGGGGGCGCGATGGCTACACCTTC. It codes for CASSLDARGRDGYTF.

This clone showed up just once. V usage is TRBV6-5 and J usage is TRBJ1-1, with unresolved D. CDR3 length: 13 residues. V shed 2 bases and J shed 3 bases, with 7 bases lying between them. Germline lookup yields CDR1 MNHEY and CDR2 SVGAGI. CDR3 sequence reads: CASSYEDYTEAFF. DNA for the CDR3: TGTGCCAGCAGTTACGAGGACTACACTGAAGCTTTCTTT.

The CDR3 here is CASSPWGGLGTGELFF. DNA for the CDR3: TGTGCCAGCAGTCCCTGGGGGGGACTCGGCACCGGGGAGCTGTTTTTT. J is TRBJ2-2 and V is TRBV27; 7 nucleotides match TRBD2. In germline, CDR1 is MNHEY, CDR2 SMNVEV (reference sequence). The CDR3 consists of 16 residues. V lost 5 bases, J lost 4 bases, and 10 bases stayed unmatched.

Worth noting for this clone: Different DNA sequences within this sample yield the same CDR3. The J gene is TRBJ2-1, the V gene TRBV5-1, with 7 nucleotides matching TRBD2. The CDR3 spans 13 residues. Germline V gene data show CDR1 as SGHRS and CDR2 as YFSETQ. The J segment lost 8 bases and the V segment lost 3 bases, leaving 5 bases of the junction unmatched. CDR3 sequence reads: CASSSGSGDEQFF. The CDR3 nucleotides are TGCGCCAGCAGCTCGGGAAGCGGGGATGAGCAGTTCTTC.

The J gene is TRBJ2-1, the V gene TRBV5-6; the match to TRBD2 covers 7 bases. V was clipped by 0 bases and J by 11 bases; unmatched bases: 8. Germline V CDR1 and CDR2: SGHDT, YYEEEE. The CDR3 has 14 amino acids. The CDR3 DNA sequence: TGTGCCAGCAGCTTGGGACTAGCAGACCAACAGCAGTTCTTC. It specifies CASSLGLADQQQFF.

The chain combines TRBV4-2 with TRBJ1-1, with D maybe TRBD1 (5 bases). Germline assignment: CDR1 LGHNA and CDR2 YNFKEQ. The CDR3 length is 14 residues. V was pared by 1 base and J by 5 bases, with 11 bases between. The CDR3 loop is CASSQAGGRTEAFF. CDR3 coding DNA: TGTGCCAGCAGCCAAGCGGGGGGAAGAACTGAAGCTTTCTTT.

The V and J genes are TRBV6-1 and TRBJ2-3; unclear D gene. The CDR3 spans 14 residues. With 0 bases removed from V and 4 bases from J, the gap between germline ends came to 8 bases. Per the germline V gene, CDR1 is MNHNS and CDR2 is SASEGT. The CDR3, as DNA: TGTGCCAGCAGTGAAGCGCTTCGAGCAGATACGCAGTATTTT. Translating gives CASSEALRADTQYF.

This chain links TRBV5-5 with TRBJ2-2, with 7 positions matching TRBD2. Trimming cost V 4 bases and J 4 bases; bases outside gene matches: 7. This CDR3 region has 15 residues. Looked up from germline, CDR1 is SGHKS and CDR2 is YYEKEE (reference sequence). In DNA form, the CDR3 reads TGTGCCAGCAGCCCGGCTAGCGGACTCACCGGGGAGCTGTTTTTT. It is translated as CASSPASGLTGELFF.

The genes are TRBV3-1 (or the pseudogene TRBV3-2) and TRBJ2-3; no definite D call. Trimming removed 2 bases at V and 0 bases at J, with 0 bases between. The CDR3 runs 12 residues. The germline V gene has CDR1 LGHDT and CDR2 YNNKEL (reference sequence). CDR3 in DNA: TGTGCCAGCAGCCAAAGCACAGATACGCAGTATTTT. Amino acid sequence: CASSQSTDTQYF.